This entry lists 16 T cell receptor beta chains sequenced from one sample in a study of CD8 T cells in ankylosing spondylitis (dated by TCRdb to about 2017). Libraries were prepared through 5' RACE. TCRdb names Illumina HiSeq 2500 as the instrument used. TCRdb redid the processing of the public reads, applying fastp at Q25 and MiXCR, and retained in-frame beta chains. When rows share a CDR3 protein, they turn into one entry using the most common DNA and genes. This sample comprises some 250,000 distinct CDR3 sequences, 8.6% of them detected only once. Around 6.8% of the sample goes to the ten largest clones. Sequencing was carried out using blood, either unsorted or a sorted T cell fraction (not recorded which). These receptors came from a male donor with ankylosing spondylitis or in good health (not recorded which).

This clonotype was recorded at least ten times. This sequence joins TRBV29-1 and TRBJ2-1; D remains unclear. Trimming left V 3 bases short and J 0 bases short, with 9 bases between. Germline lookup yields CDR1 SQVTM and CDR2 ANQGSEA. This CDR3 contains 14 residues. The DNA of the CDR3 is TGCAGCGTTGAGGTGGTAAACTCCTACAATGAGCAGTTCTTC. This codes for CSVEVVNSYNEQFF.

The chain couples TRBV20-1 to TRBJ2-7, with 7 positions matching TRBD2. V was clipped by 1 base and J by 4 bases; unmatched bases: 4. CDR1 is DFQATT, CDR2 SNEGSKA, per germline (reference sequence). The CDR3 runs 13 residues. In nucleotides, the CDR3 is TGCAGTGCTAGAGGGCGCGGGGGTTACGAGCAGTACTTC. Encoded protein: CSARGRGGYEQYF.

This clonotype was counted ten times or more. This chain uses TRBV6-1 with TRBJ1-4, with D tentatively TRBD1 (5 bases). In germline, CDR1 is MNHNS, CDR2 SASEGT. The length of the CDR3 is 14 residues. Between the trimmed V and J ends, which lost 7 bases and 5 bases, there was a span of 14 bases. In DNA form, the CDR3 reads TGTGCCAGCACGACCTCCGGGGCGAATGAAAAACTGTTTTTT. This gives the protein CASTTSGANEKLFF.

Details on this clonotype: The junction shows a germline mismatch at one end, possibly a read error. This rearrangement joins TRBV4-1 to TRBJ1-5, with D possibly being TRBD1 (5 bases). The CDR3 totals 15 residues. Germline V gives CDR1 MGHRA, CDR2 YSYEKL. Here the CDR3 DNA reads TGCGCCAGCAGCCTCCAGGGAGGGAAGGATCAGGCCCAGCATTTT. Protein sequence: CASSLQGGKDQAQHF.

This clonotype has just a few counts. CDR3 sequence (DNA): TGTGCCATCAGTATCGGGATTCGGGAGACCCAGTACTTC. Its protein product is CAISIGIRETQYF. The gene calls are TRBV10-3 and TRBJ2-5; D is perhaps TRBD2 (5 bases). Germline CDR1 is ENHRY and CDR2 is SYGVKD. The CDR3 has 13 amino acids. Deletions cut 5 bases from V and 5 bases from J, with 12 bases between.

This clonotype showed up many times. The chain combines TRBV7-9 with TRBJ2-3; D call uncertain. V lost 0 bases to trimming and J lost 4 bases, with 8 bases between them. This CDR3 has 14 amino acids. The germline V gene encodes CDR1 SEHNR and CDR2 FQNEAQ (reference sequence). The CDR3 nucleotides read TGTGCCAGCAGCTTAGCGCTCGATGCAGATACGCAGTATTTT. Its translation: CASSLALDADTQYF.

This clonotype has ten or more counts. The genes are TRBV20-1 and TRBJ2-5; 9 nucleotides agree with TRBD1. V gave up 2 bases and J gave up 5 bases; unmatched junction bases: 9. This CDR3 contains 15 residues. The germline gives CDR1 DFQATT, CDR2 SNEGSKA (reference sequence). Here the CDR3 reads CSARWTGDPGETQYF. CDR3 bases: TGCAGTGCTAGATGGACAGGGGACCCAGGGGAGACCCAGTACTTC.

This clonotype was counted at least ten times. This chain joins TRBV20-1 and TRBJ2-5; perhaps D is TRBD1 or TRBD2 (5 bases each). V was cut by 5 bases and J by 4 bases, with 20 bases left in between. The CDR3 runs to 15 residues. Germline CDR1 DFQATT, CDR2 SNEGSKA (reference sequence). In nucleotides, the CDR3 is TGCAGTGCTGTAACCGAGAAAGGGGAGTCAGAGACCCAGTACTTC. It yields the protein CSAVTEKGESETQYF.

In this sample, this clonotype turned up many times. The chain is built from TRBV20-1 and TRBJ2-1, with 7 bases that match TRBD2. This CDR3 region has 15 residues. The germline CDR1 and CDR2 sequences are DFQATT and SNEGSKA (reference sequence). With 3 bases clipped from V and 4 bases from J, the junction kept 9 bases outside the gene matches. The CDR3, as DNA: TGCAGTGCTAGCCCCGCTAGCGGCGATTACAATGAGCAGTTCTTC. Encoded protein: CSASPASGDYNEQFF.

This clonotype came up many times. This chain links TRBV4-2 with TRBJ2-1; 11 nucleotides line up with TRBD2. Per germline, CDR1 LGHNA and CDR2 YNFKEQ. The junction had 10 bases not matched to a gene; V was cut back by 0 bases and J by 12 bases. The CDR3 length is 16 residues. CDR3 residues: CASSQEPGLAARGQFF. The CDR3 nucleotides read TGTGCCAGCAGCCAAGAGCCGGGACTAGCGGCCCGAGGGCAGTTCTTC.

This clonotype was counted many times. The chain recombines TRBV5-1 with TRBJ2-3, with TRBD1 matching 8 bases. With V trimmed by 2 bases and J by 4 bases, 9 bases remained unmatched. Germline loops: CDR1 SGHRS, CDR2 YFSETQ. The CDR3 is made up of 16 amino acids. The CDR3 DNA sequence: TGCGCCAGCAGCTTAACCGGGACAGGTCGGGCAGATACGCAGTATTTT. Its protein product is CASSLTGTGRADTQYF.

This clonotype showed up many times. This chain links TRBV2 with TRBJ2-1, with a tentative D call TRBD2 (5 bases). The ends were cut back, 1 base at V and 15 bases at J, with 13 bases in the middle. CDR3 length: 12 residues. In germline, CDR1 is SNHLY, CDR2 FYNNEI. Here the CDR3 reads CASSEVPGGPFF. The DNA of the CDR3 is TGTGCCAGCAGTGAAGTGCCCGGCGGGCCGTTCTTC.

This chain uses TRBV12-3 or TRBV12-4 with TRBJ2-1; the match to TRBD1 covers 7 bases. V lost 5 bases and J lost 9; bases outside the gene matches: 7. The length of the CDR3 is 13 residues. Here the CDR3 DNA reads TGTGCCAGCAGTCTAAGGGCAGGGGGTGAGCAGTTCTTC. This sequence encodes CASSLRAGGEQFF.

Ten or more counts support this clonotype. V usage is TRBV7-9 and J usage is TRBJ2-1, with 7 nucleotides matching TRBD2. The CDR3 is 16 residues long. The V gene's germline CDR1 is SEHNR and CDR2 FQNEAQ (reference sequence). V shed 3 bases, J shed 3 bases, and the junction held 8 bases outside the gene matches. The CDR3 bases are TGTGCCAGCAGCTTCAAGCGGGGTGGGGGCTACAATGAGCAGTTCTTC. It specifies CASSFKRGGGYNEQFF.

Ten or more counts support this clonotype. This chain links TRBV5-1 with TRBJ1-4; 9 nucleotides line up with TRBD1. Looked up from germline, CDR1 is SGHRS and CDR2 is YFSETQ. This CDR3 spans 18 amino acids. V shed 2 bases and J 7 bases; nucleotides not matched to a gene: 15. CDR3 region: CASSLPSPGTGPGEKLFF. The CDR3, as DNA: TGCGCCAGCAGCTTACCCAGTCCCGGGACAGGGCCGGGTGAAAAACTGTTTTTT.

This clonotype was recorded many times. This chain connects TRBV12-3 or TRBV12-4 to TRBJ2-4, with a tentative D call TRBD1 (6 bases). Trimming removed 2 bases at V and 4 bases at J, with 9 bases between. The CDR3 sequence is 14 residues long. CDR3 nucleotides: TGTGCCAGCAGTTTAAGTGGACAGAAAAACATTCAGTACTTC. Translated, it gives CASSLSGQKNIQYF.